What follows are 21 T cell receptor beta chains derived from one specimen sequenced in a study of human T cells and chemical hapten exposure. One entry per CDR3 protein, called by TCRdb with MiXCR from the RACE reads. The repertoire includes 150,000 to 200,000 distinct CDR3 sequences, roughly 15% of them detected once, and about 1.7% sits in the top ten. Stated time point: patch test 1, 2 weeks after DPC sensitization. Treatment meaning: therapeutic diphenylcyclopropenone sensitization with weekly scalp DPC. The sequences come from whole blood, collected in connection with sensitization to the hapten diphenylcyclopropenone (DPC). All receptors come from a woman between 25 and 40 years old with alopecia areata. Some clones in this sample may be carry-over from other donors' samples.

This clonotype has more than one count but fewer than ten. The chain recombines TRBV12-3 or TRBV12-4 with TRBJ2-7; D not certain. This CDR3 spans 13 amino acids. V was pared by 6 bases and J by 1 base, with 10 bases between. In DNA, the CDR3 is TGTGCCAGCAGCAAGGACGGGTCCTACGAGCAGTACTTC. Encoded protein: CASSKDGSYEQYF.

The chain employs TRBV10-2 and TRBJ2-4; the match to TRBD2 covers 14 bases. This CDR3 contains 17 residues. The V segment lost 8 bases and the J segment 2 bases; nucleotides outside the gene matches: 8. CDR1 and CDR2 from the germline V gene are WSHSY and SAAADI. The CDR3 sequence is CASQGLAGAGTKNIQYF. The DNA of the CDR3 is TGCGCCAGCCAGGGACTAGCGGGAGCCGGAACCAAAAACATTCAGTACTTC.

This clonotype was recorded many times. The CDR3 is CASRAGLNEQFF. CDR3 nucleotides: TGTGCCAGCAGGGCGGGGTTGAATGAGCAGTTCTTC. This chain links TRBV28 with TRBJ2-1, with a tentative D call TRBD2 (6 bases). V lost 6 bases and J 7 bases, leaving 10 bases between the germline ends. The germline gives CDR1 MDHEN, CDR2 SYDVKM. The CDR3 spans 12 residues.

The gene calls are TRBV11-2 and TRBJ2-1, with 9 bases fitting TRBD2. This CDR3 is 15 amino acids long. Trimming took 5 bases from V and 4 from J; bases not matched to a gene: 6. Germline V gene data show CDR1 as SGHAT and CDR2 as FQNNGV. CDR3: CASSVSGGPYNEQFF. In DNA form, the CDR3 reads TGTGCCAGCAGCGTAAGCGGGGGGCCTTACAATGAGCAGTTCTTC.

This clonotype has a handful of counts. The gene calls are TRBV13 and TRBJ2-5; 10 bases are shared with TRBD2. The CDR3 runs 15 residues. The V gene's germline CDR1 is PRHDT and CDR2 FYEKMQ (reference sequence). The junction had 6 bases not matched to a gene; V was cut back by 3 bases and J by 5 bases. CDR3 in amino acids: CASSFRTSGSETQYF. Here the CDR3 DNA reads TGTGCCAGCAGCTTTAGGACTAGCGGTTCGGAGACCCAGTACTTC.

As regards this clonotype: A much larger clone lies one base from this, so it may be a read error. V gene TRBV7-2 combines with J gene TRBJ2-7; a weak D match, TRBD1 (7 bases). Deletions cut 5 bases from V and 0 bases from J, with 11 bases between. The CDR3 consists of 14 residues. CDR1 and CDR2 (germline): SGHTA, FQGNSA. The CDR3 bases are TGTGCCAGCAGCCCAGGGGGGAGCTCCTACGAGCAGTACTTC. Translating gives CASSPGGSSYEQYF.

This clonotype was recorded only once. This sequence joins TRBV4-1 and TRBJ1-5; 8 bases map to TRBD1. This CDR3 is 14 amino acids long. The germline CDR1 and CDR2 sequences are MGHRA and YSYEKL. Trimming cost V 3 bases and J 4 bases; bases outside gene matches: 2. CDR3 in amino acids: CASSQGDRNQPQHF. The DNA for the CDR3 is TGCGCCAGCAGCCAGGGGGACAGGAATCAGCCCCAGCATTTT.

This clonotype was seen a single time. At one end the junction does not follow the germline gene, possibly because of a read error. The rearrangement joins TRBV7-7 to TRBJ1-2; no clear D. Germline V lookup: CDR1 SSHAT, CDR2 FNYEAQ (reference sequence). The length of the CDR3 is 16 residues. In DNA, the CDR3 is TGTGCTAGCAGCTTAGAAGATGACCTTTTCAACTATGGCTACACCTTC. Translation gives CASSLEDDLFNYGYTF.

DNA for the CDR3: TGCAGTGCCACGACAGGGGGCTCGGCCGGGGAGCTGTTTTTT. Amino acid sequence: CSATTGGSAGELFF. The chain carries TRBV20-1 and TRBJ2-2; 10 nucleotides align to TRBD1. The junction had 7 bases not matched to a gene; V was cut back by 6 bases and J by 6 bases. The CDR3 contains 14 residues. Germline V lookup: CDR1 DFQATT, CDR2 SNEGSKA (reference sequence).

This clonotype was seen at least ten times. The genes are TRBV5-5 and TRBJ2-1, with TRBD2 as a possible D gene (7 bases). V dropped 2 bases and J dropped 4 bases, with 19 bases sitting between them. The CDR3 sequence is 17 residues long. Germline V lookup: CDR1 SGHKS, CDR2 YYEKEE (reference sequence). The CDR3 bases are TGTGCCAGCAGCTTCGCCCGAGGGGGGGAGATATACAATGAGCAGTTCTTC. Protein product: CASSFARGGEIYNEQFF.

This clonotype was picked up a small number of times. The genes are TRBV9 and TRBJ2-1; 7 bases fit TRBD1. Trimming at V came to 3 bases and at J to 5 bases, leaving 2 bases not matched to a gene. The germline V gene encodes CDR1 SGDLS and CDR2 YYNGEE. CDR3 length equals 13 residues. Here the CDR3 reads CASSGTGNNEQFF. In nucleotides, the CDR3 is TGTGCCAGCAGCGGGACAGGAAACAATGAGCAGTTCTTC. Based on the CDR3 plus reference TRBV9 and TRBJ2-1, the full variable domain is DSGVTQTPKHLITATGQRVTLRCSPRSGDLSVYWYQQSLDQGLQFLIQYYNGEERAKGNILERFSAQQFPDLHSELNLSSLELGDSALYFCASSGTGNNEQFFGPGTRLTVL.

The table lists this clonotype with many counts. V usage is TRBV7-8 and J usage is TRBJ2-5, with unresolved D. Germline CDR1 reads SGHVS; CDR2 reads FQNEAQ. The CDR3 has 12 residues. Trimming took off 5 bases at V and 7 bases at J, with 11 bases between the two ends. Here the CDR3 DNA reads TGTGCCAGCAGCCCGGATTCAGGGACCCAGTACTTC. Protein product: CASSPDSGTQYF.

In its sample, this clonotype was seen many times. The chain combines TRBV29-1 with TRBJ1-2, with D tentatively TRBD1 (6 bases). This CDR3 is 12 amino acids long. CDR1 SQVTM and CDR2 ANQGSEA come from the germline V gene. V gave up 4 bases and J gave up 4 bases, with 10 bases separating them. The CDR3 DNA follows: TGCAGCGTTGGGGGGCGCGGCTATGGCTACACCTTC. Residues: CSVGGRGYGYTF.

This clonotype has ten or more counts. V is TRBV4-2 and J is TRBJ2-6; no clear D gene. This CDR3 comprises 17 residues. Looked up from germline, CDR1 is LGHNA and CDR2 is YNFKEQ. The ends were cut back, 1 base at V and 0 bases at J, with 10 bases in the middle. In DNA, the CDR3 is TGTGCCAGCAGCCAAGTTTGGCAGAACTCTGGGGCCAACGTCCTGACTTTC. Residues: CASSQVWQNSGANVLTF.

This clonotype was seen more than once but under ten times. The rearrangement joins TRBV19 to TRBJ1-1; D gene ambiguous. The CDR3 extends over 15 amino acids. The V end was cut by 8 bases, the J end by 1 base, with 17 bases between. Looked up from germline, CDR1 is LNHDA and CDR2 is SQIVND (reference sequence). The CDR3 sequence is CASLPPLGTNTEAFF. In DNA, the CDR3 is TGTGCCAGTCTCCCCCCACTAGGTACGAACACTGAAGCTTTCTTT.

V usage is TRBV10-3 and J usage is TRBJ2-5, with D possibly being TRBD2 (5 bases). Trimming stripped 5 bases from V and 0 bases from J, with 7 bases between. The germline gives CDR1 ENHRY, CDR2 SYGVKD. There are 13 residues in the CDR3. The CDR3 DNA reads as TGTGCCATCAGTACGGGGTACCAAGAGACCCAGTACTTC. Its protein product is CAISTGYQETQYF.

The chain carries TRBV7-9 and TRBJ1-5; D is possibly TRBD1 (5 bases). CDR3 length: 13 amino acids. CDR1 and CDR2 (germline): SEHNR, FQNEAQ (reference sequence). Trimming removed 4 bases at V and 11 bases at J, with 15 bases between. The CDR3 DNA follows: TGTGCCAGCAGCTCGGAGTTAGGGGCGACCCAGCATTTT. Residues: CASSSELGATQHF.

This chain uses TRBV7-2 with TRBJ1-1; D uncertain. Trimming pared 1 base from V and 1 base from J, leaving 16 bases between. Germline values: CDR1 SGHTA, CDR2 FQGNSA. The CDR3 contains 17 residues. CDR3 sequence reads: CASSLVGRPMENTEAFF. DNA of the CDR3: TGTGCCAGCAGCTTAGTAGGACGGCCGATGGAGAACACTGAAGCTTTCTTT.

This rearrangement joins TRBV20-1 to TRBJ2-1; D remains unclear. Germline CDR1 is DFQATT and CDR2 is SNEGSKA (reference sequence). Trimming removed 4 bases at V and 0 bases at J, with 10 bases between. The CDR3 runs 14 residues. DNA of the CDR3: TGCAGTGCTACGGTTTTATTCTCCTACAATGAGCAGTTCTTC. This encodes CSATVLFSYNEQFF.

The table lists this clonotype with a few counts. The V call is TRBV7-9, the J call TRBJ1-1; D gene unclear. Germline assignment: CDR1 SEHNR and CDR2 FQNEAQ (reference sequence). The CDR3 consists of 12 residues. V lost 5 bases, J lost 11 bases, and 15 bases lay in between. CDR3 in amino acids: CASSPGPPGAFF. The CDR3 DNA reads TGTGCCAGCAGCCCAGGACCCCCTGGTGCTTTCTTT.

The genes are TRBV20-1 and TRBJ2-7, with 9 bases that match TRBD1. Per germline, CDR1 DFQATT and CDR2 SNEGSKA (reference sequence). The V and J ends lost 2 bases and 2 bases, in that order; junction bases with no gene match: 10. CDR3 length equals 16 residues. CDR3 in amino acids: CSARMGGQGNPYEQYF. CDR3 sequence (DNA): TGCAGTGCTAGAATGGGGGGACAGGGAAACCCCTACGAGCAGTACTTC.